This T cell receptor (beta chain) was recovered during a study of T cells in Graves' hyperthyroidism and ophthalmopathy. Findings and limits, study-wide: The model made its ophthalmopathy prediction, and onset followed a median approximately 6.5 months later.

This clonotype has just a few counts. Its antigen is still unknown. The CDR3 has 13 amino acids. CDR1 is DFQATT, CDR2 SNEGSKA, per germline (reference sequence). The V end was cut by 0 bases, the J end by 0 bases, with 6 bases between. Diagnostic assessment was based on clinical symptoms, serum thyroxine and TRAb, thyroid ultrasound and orbital computed tomography. Template material for amplifying TCR beta CDR3 regions consisted of RNA transcripts. Using the HTBI primer set, a first-round RT-PCR was run on the TCR CDR3. TCRdb passed the multiplex PCR reads through MiXCR, listing each CDR3 protein once. The sample lists 340,000 or so distinct CDR3 sequences, under 25% occurring once.

The V and J genes are TRBV20-1 and TRBJ2-7; D not resolved. This receptor was obtained from a woman in her forties or fifties with Graves' hyperthyroidism. The specimen sequenced was blood. The CDR3: CSARDQRSYEQYF. The CDR3 DNA is TGCAGTGCTAGAGATCAGCGCTCCTACGAGCAGTACTTC.